This is a list of T cell receptor beta chains from one sample in a study of T cell responses to AZD1222 COVID-19 vaccine. Clones were read by immunoSEQ multiplex PCR, and TCRdb kept only the in-frame ones, dropping some. The sample lists roughly 180,000 clones, 80% to 90% occurring once. The sample was peripheral blood, taken on day 0 of AZD1222 vaccination. All receptors derive from an adult in good health. CDR3s include the opening cysteine and the closing phenylalanine or tryptophan. A D gene is named only where the DNA matches it firmly. Some rows have no size entry. The others give once, few or many, or a class for an expanded clone.

J gene: TRBJ2-5
clone size: NA
D gene: NA
V gene: TRBV5-1
CDR3 protein: CASSLALFRRGETQYF
CDR3 DNA: TGCGCCAGCAGCTTGGCTCTTTTTAGAAGGGGGGAGACCCAGTACTTC

J gene: TRBJ2-7
clone size: NA
D gene: NA
V gene: TRBV28
CDR3 protein: CASSSTGFYEQYF
CDR3 DNA: TGTGCCAGCAGTTCCACAGGGTTCTACGAGCAGTACTTC

J gene: TRBJ1-5
clone size: NA
D gene: NA
V gene: TRBV4-2
CDR3 protein: CASSQAQGKDQPQHF
CDR3 DNA: TGTGCCAGCAGCCAAGCTCAGGGGAAGGATCAGCCCCAGCATTTT

J gene: TRBJ2-7
clone size: NA
D gene: TRBD2
V gene: TRBV9
CDR3 protein: CASSVELAGYEQYF
CDR3 DNA: TGTGCCAGCAGCGTCGAACTAGCGGGCTACGAGCAGTACTTC

J gene: TRBJ2-1
clone size: NA
D gene: NA
V gene: TRBV4-3
CDR3 protein: CASSQVRTEQFF
CDR3 DNA: TGCGCCAGCAGCCAAGTACGGACGGAGCAGTTCTTC

J gene: TRBJ2-2
clone size: NA
D gene: TRBD2
V gene: TRBV24-1
CDR3 protein: CATSDLAGQNTGELFF
CDR3 DNA: TGTGCCACCAGTGATCTAGCGGGACAGAACACCGGGGAGCTGTTTTTT

J gene: TRBJ2-2
clone size: NA
D gene: NA
V gene: TRBV19
CDR3 protein: CASSIPPGELFF
CDR3 DNA: TGTGCCAGTAGTATCCCTCCCGGGGAGCTGTTTTTT

J gene: TRBJ2-5
clone size: NA
D gene: TRBD2
V gene: TRBV7-9
CDR3 protein: CASSKGSGGAGMETQYF
CDR3 DNA: TGTGCCAGCTCGAAGGGCAGCGGGGGGGCCGGGATGGAGACCCAGTACTTC

J gene: TRBJ2-3
clone size: few
D gene: TRBD2
V gene: TRBV6-1
CDR3 protein: CASSGGTSGRTDTQYF
CDR3 DNA: TGTGCCAGCAGTGGAGGGACTAGCGGGAGAACAGATACGCAGTATTTT

J gene: TRBJ1-5
clone size: NA
D gene: NA
V gene: TRBV28
CDR3 protein: CASSLERNSNQPQHF
CDR3 DNA: TGTGCCAGCAGTTTGGAAAGAAATAGCAATCAGCCCCAGCATTTT

J gene: TRBJ2-2
clone size: once
D gene: NA
V gene: TRBV5-4
CDR3 protein: CASSLGLAANTGELFF
CDR3 DNA: TGTGCCAGCAGCTTGGGCCTAGCCGCGAACACCGGGGAGCTGTTTTTT

J gene: TRBJ1-6
clone size: NA
D gene: TRBD1
V gene: TRBV18
CDR3 protein: CASSPATGLNSPLHF
CDR3 DNA: TGTGCCAGCTCACCTGCGACAGGGTTGAATTCACCCCTCCACTTT

J gene: TRBJ2-7
clone size: NA
D gene: NA
V gene: TRBV5-6
CDR3 protein: CASSSRVLWNEQYF
CDR3 DNA: TGTGCCAGCAGCTCCCGGGTCCTTTGGAACGAGCAGTACTTC

J gene: TRBJ1-2
clone size: NA
D gene: TRBD1
V gene: TRBV5-1
CDR3 protein: CASSLQPGQDGGYTF
CDR3 DNA: TGCGCCAGCAGCTTGCAACCGGGACAGGACGGTGGCTACACCTTC

J gene: TRBJ1-3
clone size: NA
D gene: NA
V gene: TRBV10-3
CDR3 protein: CAIRDTSGNTIYF
CDR3 DNA: TGTGCCATCAGGGACACCTCTGGAAACACCATATATTTT

J gene: TRBJ1-2
clone size: few
D gene: NA
V gene: TRBV7-9
CDR3 protein: CASSFSSGPKGGYTF
CDR3 DNA: TGTGCCAGCAGCTTTTCGTCAGGGCCGAAGGGCGGCTACACCTTC

J gene: TRBJ2-2
clone size: NA
D gene: NA
V gene: TRBV18
CDR3 protein: CASSPRSAFMEPPGELFF
CDR3 DNA: TGTGCCAGCTCACCACGGTCCGCGTTTATGGAGCCTCCCGGGGAGCTGTTTTTT

J gene: TRBJ1-5
clone size: NA
D gene: NA
V gene: TRBV5-4
CDR3 protein: CAVGGAGQPQHF
CDR3 DNA: TGTGCCGTGGGGGGGGCGGGTCAGCCCCAGCATTTT

J gene: TRBJ1-6
clone size: NA
D gene: TRBD1
V gene: TRBV6-2/TRBV6-3
CDR3 protein: CASSNPMTGGNSPLHF
CDR3 DNA: TGTGCCAGCAGTAATCCTATGACAGGGGGGAATTCACCCCTCCACTTT

J gene: TRBJ1-3
clone size: NA
D gene: NA
V gene: TRBV28
CDR3 protein: CASSSKRGTSSGNTIYF
CDR3 DNA: TGTGCCAGCAGTTCGAAAAGGGGGACCTCCTCTGGAAACACCATATATTTT

J gene: TRBJ1-5
clone size: NA
D gene: NA
V gene: TRBV19
CDR3 protein: CASGETGNQPQHF
CDR3 DNA: TGTGCCAGTGGGGAGACGGGAAATCAGCCCCAGCATTTT

J gene: TRBJ2-3
clone size: NA
D gene: NA
V gene: TRBV7-3
CDR3 protein: CASSLIPVSTDTQYF
CDR3 DNA: TGTGCCAGCAGCTTAATACCGGTCAGCACAGATACGCAGTATTTT

J gene: TRBJ2-1
clone size: few
D gene: TRBD2
V gene: TRBV18
CDR3 protein: CASSVGTSNVGEQFF
CDR3 DNA: TGTGCCAGCTCGGTAGGGACTAGCAATGTGGGTGAGCAGTTCTTC

J gene: TRBJ2-5
clone size: NA
D gene: NA
V gene: TRBV28
CDR3 protein: CASMALQKTQYF
CDR3 DNA: TGTGCCAGCATGGCGCTTCAGAAGACCCAGTACTTC

J gene: TRBJ1-4
clone size: once
D gene: NA
V gene: TRBV7-9
CDR3 protein: CASSFQGPSGEKLFF
CDR3 DNA: TGTGCCAGCAGCTTTCAGGGTCCGTCAGGGGAAAAACTGTTTTTT

J gene: TRBJ2-5
clone size: NA
D gene: TRBD1
V gene: TRBV4-1
CDR3 protein: CASSLRQGGETQYF
CDR3 DNA: TGCGCCAGCAGCCTTAGACAGGGGGGAGAGACCCAGTACTTC

J gene: TRBJ1-1
clone size: NA
D gene: NA
V gene: TRBV11-2
CDR3 protein: CASSLDPSMNTEAFF
CDR3 DNA: TGTGCCAGCAGCTTAGACCCGAGCATGAACACTGAAGCTTTCTTT

J gene: TRBJ1-2
clone size: NA
D gene: TRBD1
V gene: TRBV28
CDR3 protein: CASSRGQASISGYTF
CDR3 DNA: TGTGCCAGCAGTAGGGGGCAGGCCTCTATTAGTGGCTACACCTTC

J gene: TRBJ2-2
clone size: once
D gene: TRBD2
V gene: TRBV28
CDR3 protein: CASIGLAGTGELFF
CDR3 DNA: TGTGCCAGCATCGGGCTAGCGGGTACCGGGGAGCTGTTTTTT

J gene: TRBJ1-1
clone size: NA
D gene: TRBD1
V gene: TRBV30
CDR3 protein: CAWSAARGLFRMNTEAFF
CDR3 DNA: TGTGCCTGGAGTGCGGCCAGGGGGCTTTTCCGGATGAACACTGAAGCTTTCTTT

J gene: TRBJ2-7
clone size: NA
D gene: NA
V gene: TRBV7-6
CDR3 protein: CASSPPYEQYF
CDR3 DNA: TGTGCCAGCAGCCCCCCCTACGAGCAGTACTTC

J gene: TRBJ2-7
clone size: NA
D gene: NA
V gene: TRBV3-1/TRBV3-2
CDR3 protein: CASSPGAYEQYF
CDR3 DNA: TGTGCCAGCAGCCCGGGGGCCTACGAGCAGTACTTC

J gene: TRBJ1-6
clone size: NA
D gene: NA
V gene: TRBV15
CDR3 protein: CATSRAGTHNSPLHF
CDR3 DNA: TGTGCCACCAGCAGGGCCGGGACACATAATTCACCCCTCCACTTT

J gene: TRBJ1-5
clone size: NA
D gene: TRBD1
V gene: TRBV15
CDR3 protein: CATSRDPGTGFQPQHF
CDR3 DNA: TGTGCCACCAGCAGAGATCCCGGGACAGGGTTTCAGCCCCAGCATTTT

J gene: TRBJ1-4
clone size: NA
D gene: NA
V gene: TRBV12-3/TRBV12-4
CDR3 protein: CASTSVGELFF
CDR3 DNA: TGTGCCAGCACCTCCGTTGGTGAACTGTTTTTT

J gene: TRBJ2-1
clone size: NA
D gene: TRBD2
V gene: TRBV5-1
CDR3 protein: CASSFPLAGAPNEQFF
CDR3 DNA: TGCGCCAGCAGCTTCCCACTAGCGGGAGCCCCCAATGAGCAGTTCTTC

J gene: TRBJ2-5
clone size: NA
D gene: NA
V gene: TRBV5-4
CDR3 protein: CASSLASRETQYF
CDR3 DNA: TGTGCCAGCAGCTTAGCTAGTCGGGAGACCCAGTACTTC

J gene: TRBJ2-5
clone size: NA
D gene: NA
V gene: TRBV27
CDR3 protein: CASGNGIETQYF
CDR3 DNA: TGTGCCAGCGGAAACGGGATAGAGACCCAGTACTTC

J gene: TRBJ1-4
clone size: NA
D gene: NA
V gene: TRBV7-9
CDR3 protein: CASSIEASTNEKLFF
CDR3 DNA: TGTGCCAGCAGCATCGAAGCCTCAACTAATGAAAAACTGTTTTTT